Below, 18 T cell receptor beta chains from the same sample are listed, as sequenced in a study of Ad26.COV2.S vaccination and SARS-CoV-2 variants. The protocol was immunoSEQ multiplex PCR, while the TCRdb copy is restricted to in-frame clones and leaves out a portion. The data show about 680,000 clones, with 80% to 90% seen just once and nearly 1.5% held by the top ten. Treatment given: 15 to 20 received Ad26.COV2.S at low or high dose, single or two shots; five or six received placebo; per-sample allocation not given. After the first vaccine or placebo injection, samples were drawn on day 63. This specimen was peripheral blood, taken in a trial of Ad26.COV2.S vaccine versus placebo. These receptors were collected from a person between 18 and 59 years old who received the Ad26.COV2.S COVID-19 vaccine or a placebo.

The chain employs TRBV7-2 and TRBJ2-1; unclear D gene. V lost 7 bases and J lost 0, with 7 bases in between. The CDR3 loop spans 13 amino acids. Germline V gene data show CDR1 as SGHTA and CDR2 as FQGNSA. CDR3 loop: CASTQSSYNEQFF. The CDR3 bases are TGTGCCAGCACCCAATCCTCCTACAATGAGCAGTTCTTC.

The CDR3 coding sequence is TGTGCCAGCAGCGTAGGGAGGACTAGCGGGGGGGCGGAGACCCAGTACTTC. It codes for CASSVGRTSGGAETQYF. V usage is TRBV9 and J usage is TRBJ2-5, with 15 bases lining up with TRBD2. CDR3 length equals 17 residues. The J segment lost 5 bases and the V segment lost 0 bases, leaving 5 bases of the junction unmatched. The V gene's germline CDR1 is SGDLS and CDR2 YYNGEE.

The chain carries TRBV5-4 and TRBJ2-2, with 10 bases fitting TRBD1. Germline-derived CDR1 and CDR2 are SGHNT and YYREEE (reference sequence). Trimming cost V 2 bases and J 5 bases; bases outside gene matches: 6. CDR3 length: 16 amino acids. As DNA, the CDR3 is TGTGCCAGCAGCTTTCCCGGGACAGGGGTAACCGGGGAGCTGTTTTTT. It specifies CASSFPGTGVTGELFF.

This chain joins TRBV28 and TRBJ2-7; tentatively, D is TRBD1 or TRBD2 (5 bases each). Trimming pared 8 bases from V and 4 bases from J, leaving 12 bases between. Germline lookup yields CDR1 MDHEN and CDR2 SYDVKM. This CDR3 region has 12 residues. The CDR3 is CASGRERYEQYF. CDR3 sequence (DNA): TGTGCCAGCGGCAGGGAGAGGTACGAGCAGTACTTC.

This chain links TRBV19 with TRBJ2-2, with D unclear. V was clipped by 8 bases and J by 4 bases, with 20 bases between them. Per the germline V gene, CDR1 is LNHDA and CDR2 is SQIVND (reference sequence). CDR3 size: 16 residues. CDR3 DNA: TGTGCCAGTTCTCATTGGGGTTTCTCGGGCACCGGGGAGCTGTTTTTT. It encodes CASSHWGFSGTGELFF.

This clone came up once. The J gene is TRBJ2-3, the V gene TRBV24-1, with 7 bases lining up with TRBD1. CDR3 size: 13 residues. CDR1 is KGHDR, CDR2 SFDVKD, per germline. V lost 5 bases to trimming and J lost 6 bases; unmatched junction nucleotides: 4. The CDR3 spells CATSGDSRDTQYF. In DNA, the CDR3 is TGTGCCACCAGTGGGGACAGCCGCGATACGCAGTATTTT.

The chain combines TRBV6-5 with TRBJ2-7, with D perhaps TRBD2 (7 bases). CDR3 length equals 13 residues. The germline V gene encodes CDR1 MNHEY and CDR2 SVGAGI. The CDR3 region has the DNA TGTGCAACCAAGGGGGAGGGGGACTACGAGCAGTACTTC. Encoded protein: CATKGEGDYEQYF.

The CDR3 loop is CASSDKRTGLNEAFF. The CDR3 DNA follows: TGTGCCAGCAGCGATAAACGGACAGGACTAAATGAAGCTTTCTTT. The chain uses TRBV7-9 and TRBJ1-1; 7 nucleotides align to TRBD1. The CDR3 is 15 residues long. The germline CDR1 and CDR2 sequences are SEHNR and FQNEAQ (reference sequence). J lost 7 bases, V lost 5 bases, and 13 bases had no gene match.

The CDR3 sequence is CASSYPGRYEQYF. In DNA, the CDR3 is TGTGCCAGCAGTTACCCCGGGAGGTACGAGCAGTACTTC. V and J are TRBV6-2 or TRBV6-3 and TRBJ2-7; 7 nucleotides line up with TRBD2. There are 13 residues in the CDR3. Germline CDR1 and CDR2: MNHEY and SVGEGT. Trimming took 2 bases from V and 4 from J; bases not matched to a gene: 2.

The chain uses TRBV5-1 and TRBJ1-3; D gene unclear. Trimming took 0 bases from V and 0 from J, leaving 13 bases between them. The CDR3 length is 17 residues. Germline assignment: CDR1 SGHRS and CDR2 YFSETQ. The CDR3 spells CASSLAGSRVSGNTIYF. The CDR3 DNA reads TGCGCCAGCAGCTTGGCCGGGTCTCGAGTCTCTGGAAACACCATATATTTT.

The genes are TRBV19 and TRBJ2-1; 7 nucleotides align to TRBD1. The CDR3 is 16 amino acids. Looked up from germline, CDR1 is LNHDA and CDR2 is SQIVND (reference sequence). The J segment lost 5 bases and the V segment lost 8 bases, leaving 15 bases of the junction unmatched. The chain's CDR3 is CASSPRRGGRNNEQFF. The DNA for the CDR3 is TGTGCCAGTTCACCTAGGCGAGGGGGCAGGAACAATGAGCAGTTCTTC. The full variable domain, rest sourced from reference TRBV19 and TRBJ2-1, is DGGITQSPKYLFRKEGQNVTLSCEQNLNHDAMYWYRQDPGQGLRLIYYSQIVNDFQKGDIAEGYSVSREKKESFPLTVTSAQKNPTAFYLCASSPRRGGRNNEQFFGPGTRLTVL.

The chain couples TRBV2 to TRBJ1-1, with D unclear. Trimming stripped 6 bases from V and 0 bases from J, with 8 bases between. Germline V CDR1 and CDR2: SNHLY, FYNNEI. The CDR3 is 13 residues long. CDR3: CASSSEMNTEAFF. The CDR3 DNA is TGTGCCAGCAGCTCAGAAATGAACACTGAAGCTTTCTTT. Complete variable domain (other parts from reference TRBV2 and TRBJ1-1): EPEVTQTPSHQVTQMGQEVILRCVPISNHLYFYWYRQILGQKVEFLVSFYNNEISEKSEIFDDQFSVERPDGSNFTLKIRSTKLEDSAMYFCASSSEMNTEAFFGQGTRLTVV.

The gene calls are TRBV4-3 and TRBJ2-5, with a weak D call TRBD1 (8 bases). V was cut by 4 bases and J by 5 bases, with 17 bases left in between. This CDR3 is 15 amino acids long. Per germline, CDR1 LGHNA and CDR2 YSLEER. CDR3 in amino acids: CASSPTGARGETQYF. Here the CDR3 DNA reads TGCGCCAGCAGCCCGACAGGGGCGCGGGGGGAGACCCAGTACTTC.

This chain joins TRBV6-5 and TRBJ1-1, with D unresolved. Per the germline V gene, CDR1 is MNHEY and CDR2 is SVGAGI. The CDR3 runs 16 residues. V lost 4 bases and J 0 bases, leaving 15 bases between the germline ends. The CDR3: CASSSPVIGMNTEAFF. The CDR3 nucleotides read TGTGCCAGCAGTTCTCCTGTGATTGGGATGAACACTGAAGCTTTCTTT.

V and J are TRBV6-5 and TRBJ2-7, with D uncertain. V lost 6 bases and J 2 bases, leaving 8 bases between the germline ends. The germline V gene has CDR1 MNHEY and CDR2 SVGAGI. This CDR3 has 12 amino acids. The CDR3 bases are TGTGCCAGCAGCCAGGTCCCCTACGAGCAGTACTTC. Translated, it gives CASSQVPYEQYF.

A note on this clone: The sample has other DNA sequences that encode this CDR3 too. The chain recombines TRBV2 with TRBJ2-3; 11 bases agree with TRBD2. The ends lost 3 bases at V and 1 base at J; junction bases unmatched: 3. Looked up from germline, CDR1 is SNHLY and CDR2 is FYNNEI. This CDR3 is 16 amino acids long. CDR3 nucleotides: TGTGCCAGCAGTGACGCGACTAGCGGGGGCACAGATACGCAGTATTTT. This translates into CASSDATSGGTDTQYF.

The V call is TRBV19, the J call TRBJ2-7; 7 nucleotides match TRBD1. Germline V gene lookup returns CDR1 LNHDA and CDR2 SQIVND (reference sequence). The J segment lost 2 bases and the V segment lost 2 bases, leaving 6 bases of the junction unmatched. This CDR3 is 15 amino acids long. The chain's CDR3 is CASSIPGQHPYEQYF. CDR3 in DNA: TGTGCCAGTAGTATACCGGGACAGCATCCCTACGAGCAGTACTTC.

The chain carries TRBV30 and TRBJ1-1; tentatively, D is TRBD1 (5 bases). The germline gives CDR1 GTSNPN, CDR2 SVGIG (reference sequence). V was trimmed by 0 bases and J by 0 bases, leaving 5 bases between them. There are 13 residues in the CDR3. This CDR3 is CAWSVQVNTEAFF. Here the CDR3 DNA reads TGTGCCTGGAGTGTACAGGTGAACACTGAAGCTTTCTTT. The variable domain in full, completed from reference TRBV30 and TRBJ1-1, reads SQTIHQWPATLVQPVGSPLSLECTVEGTSNPNLYWYRQAAGRGLQLLFYSVGIGQISSEVPQNLSASRPQDRQFILSSKKLLLSDSGFYLCAWSVQVNTEAFFGQGTRLTVV.